Below are 15 T cell receptor beta chains sequenced from a single sample in a study of blood T cell repertoires in COVID-19. The method was immunoSEQ multiplex PCR; TCRdb's version includes in-frame clones alone and lacks a portion of them. This table has hundreds of thousands of clones, roughly 85% appearing once. Material for sequencing was peripheral blood. These receptors were collected from a woman aged 25 to 39 with active or convalescent COVID-19.

This clone was counted a few times. This CDR3 is also generated by other DNA sequences in the sample. The gene calls are TRBV6-5 and TRBJ1-6; 8 nucleotides agree with TRBD1. The junction had 6 bases not matched to a gene; V was cut back by 5 bases and J by 9 bases. Germline loops: CDR1 MNHEY, CDR2 SVGAGI. The CDR3 has 14 residues. CDR3 sequence (DNA): TGTGCCAGCAGTACCGGGACAGGCGGTTCACCCCTCCACTTT. It translates to CASSTGTGGSPLHF.

CDR3 protein: CASRLAGGQETQYF. CDR3 DNA: TGTGCCAGCAGGCTAGCGGGGGGGCAAGAGACCCAGTACTTC. The chain employs TRBV6-5 and TRBJ2-5; TRBD2 agrees at 12 bases. The V and J ends lost 6 bases and 2 bases, in that order; junction bases with no gene match: 1. Germline values: CDR1 MNHEY, CDR2 SVGAGI. The CDR3 is 14 residues long.

As concerns this clone: The same CDR3 is also encoded by other DNA sequences in this sample. The chain recombines TRBV5-1 with TRBJ2-1; 7 nucleotides match TRBD1. CDR1 and CDR2 from the germline V gene are SGHRS and YFSETQ. This CDR3 is 16 amino acids long. The V segment lost 0 bases and the J segment 0 bases; nucleotides outside the gene matches: 3. The CDR3 loop is CASSLESGGSYNEQFF. DNA of the CDR3: TGCGCCAGCAGCTTGGAATCAGGGGGCTCCTACAATGAGCAGTTCTTC.

CDR3 DNA sequence: TGCAGCGTTGAAAGGAGGGGGCCTAACTATGGCTACACCTTC. Its translation: CSVERRGPNYGYTF. The chain couples TRBV29-1 to TRBJ1-2; 7 nucleotides line up with TRBD1. Germline V gives CDR1 SQVTM, CDR2 ANQGSEA. CDR3 length equals 14 residues. V gave up 2 bases and J gave up 0 bases; unmatched junction bases: 3. Combining the CDR3 with reference TRBV29-1 and TRBJ1-2 gives the whole variable domain SAVISQKPSRDICQRGTSLTIQCQVDSQVTMMFWYRQQPGQSLTLIATANQGSEATYESGFVIDKFPISRPNLTFSTLTVSNMSPEDSSIYLCSVERRGPNYGYTFGSGTRLTVV.

The chain has TRBV5-6 and TRBJ2-7; 12 bases line up with TRBD2. V gave up 0 bases and J gave up 4 bases; unmatched junction bases: 5. The CDR3 covers 16 residues. Germline V gene lookup returns CDR1 SGHDT and CDR2 YYEEEE. DNA for the CDR3: TGTGCCAGCAGCTTGGTACTAGCGGGAGGATCATACGAGCAGTACTTC. As protein: CASSLVLAGGSYEQYF.

The rearrangement links TRBV19 to TRBJ2-1; D uncertain. Germline V gene data show CDR1 as LNHDA and CDR2 as SQIVND (reference sequence). This CDR3 comprises 14 residues. Trimming left V 4 bases short and J 0 bases short, with 7 bases between. The CDR3 spells CASSTGSSYNEQFF. The CDR3 nucleotides are TGTGCCAGTAGTACAGGTTCCTCCTACAATGAGCAGTTCTTC.

This clone was picked up a small number of times. This chain joins TRBV4-1 and TRBJ1-5; D possibly corresponds to TRBD1 (5 bases). This CDR3 spans 15 amino acids. V was pared by 3 bases and J by 6 bases, with 15 bases between. The germline V gene has CDR1 MGHRA and CDR2 YSYEKL. This chain's CDR3 is CASSQDPGQGQPQHF. The CDR3 nucleotides read TGCGCCAGCAGCCAGGATCCAGGGCAGGGTCAGCCCCAGCATTTT.

CDR3 nucleotide sequence: TGTGCCAGTAGTATCTCCCCAGGGGCTAGCACAGATACGCAGTATTTT. It is translated as CASSISPGASTDTQYF. V and J are TRBV19 and TRBJ2-3; tentative D call: TRBD1 (6 bases). The V gene's germline CDR1 is LNHDA and CDR2 SQIVND (reference sequence). V was cut by 3 bases and J by 0 bases, with 13 bases left in between. The CDR3 extends over 16 amino acids.

The J gene is TRBJ1-2, the V gene TRBV2; D unresolved. Germline CDR1 and CDR2: SNHLY and FYNNEI. Trimming stripped 4 bases from V and 10 bases from J, with 13 bases between. This CDR3 is built from 12 residues. CDR3 sequence (DNA): TGTGCCAGCAGTGGTTCAGATGCCCTCTACACCTTC. Translation gives CASSGSDALYTF.

The chain couples TRBV13 to TRBJ2-7; D is possibly TRBD2 (5 bases). Germline V gene lookup returns CDR1 PRHDT and CDR2 FYEKMQ (reference sequence). Trimming shortened V by 4 bases and J by 7 bases, and 14 bases separated the two germline ends. This CDR3 is built from 13 residues. The chain's CDR3 is CASSSREGLEQYF. The CDR3 DNA is TGTGCCAGCAGCTCCAGAGAGGGTCTGGAGCAGTACTTC.

This chain links TRBV7-9 with TRBJ1-2; D may be TRBD1 (5 bases). CDR3 length equals 15 residues. Germline V gene sequence: CDR1 SEHNR, CDR2 FQNEAQ (reference sequence). V dropped 5 bases and J dropped 4 bases, with 17 bases sitting between them. The CDR3 bases are TGTGCCAGCAGCCCTTCGGCGCTAAGGGGCTATGGCTACACCTTC. Translation gives CASSPSALRGYGYTF.

As regards this clone: The sample has other DNA sequences that encode this CDR3 too. The chain combines TRBV5-1 with TRBJ2-1; D not resolved. The CDR3 has 11 residues. Per germline, CDR1 SGHRS and CDR2 YFSETQ. V lost 0 bases, J lost 8 bases, and 3 bases lay in between. As DNA, the CDR3 is TGCGCCAGCAGCTTGGCATATGAGCAGTTCTTC. Translating it yields CASSLAYEQFF.

The chain links TRBV7-2 to TRBJ2-7; D not resolved. Germline lookup yields CDR1 SGHTA and CDR2 FQGNSA. This CDR3 comprises 13 residues. V was pared by 1 base and J by 1 base, with 5 bases between. The CDR3 DNA follows: TGTGCCAGCAGCTTAGGGAGATCCTACGAGCAGTACTTC. It translates to CASSLGRSYEQYF.

The rearrangement links TRBV20-1 to TRBJ1-1; maybe TRBD1 (6 bases). The V end was cut by 7 bases, the J end by 4 bases, with 10 bases between. The CDR3 length is 11 residues. Germline V gene sequence: CDR1 DFQATT, CDR2 SNEGSKA (reference sequence). The DNA of the CDR3 is TGCAGTGTTCAGGGGAGCACTGAAGCTTTCTTT. Its translation: CSVQGSTEAFF.

V and J are TRBV12-3 or TRBV12-4 and TRBJ1-5; D is possibly TRBD1 (6 bases). Trimming removed 3 bases at V and 7 bases at J, with 10 bases between. The CDR3 is 13 amino acids. The CDR3 loop reads CASSFRGQQPQHF. The CDR3, as DNA: TGTGCCAGCAGTTTCAGGGGCCAACAGCCCCAGCATTTT.